This T cell receptor (beta chain) is from a study of OX40 agonist ivuxolimab in advanced cancers. Study background: With a range of roughly 20 to 90, age averaged about 58 years, and 65% to 85% were male.

Clones were read by immunoSEQ multiplex PCR, and TCRdb kept only the in-frame ones, dropping some. The sample lists tens of thousands of clones, roughly 90% occurring once. The study's findings and limits: Patients with a partial response at 0.1-3.0 mg/kg had among the lowest clonal expansion. Low normalized T-cell clonal expansion was also seen in some nonresponders. Average numbers of expanded clones were greater in CD8+ T cells than in CD4+.

Of note for this clone: Its antigen is unknown.

CDR3 size: 15 residues. Unmatched junction bases numbered 8, after V lost 6 bases and J lost 3 bases. CDR1 MRHNA and CDR2 SNTAGT come from the germline V gene. The specimen comprised CD4+ or CD8+ T cells sorted from blood, sampled in a trial of the OX40 agonist ivuxolimab. This sequence joins TRBV6-4 and TRBJ2-4; 7 bases are shared with TRBD1. The sequence was obtained from an adult with an advanced solid tumor such as melanoma, head and neck, liver or kidney cancer. The chain's CDR3 is CASRGTVRGKNIQYF. CDR3 DNA: TGTGCCAGCAGGGGGACAGTTCGGGGCAAAAACATTCAGTACTTC.